This T cell receptor beta chain was sequenced for a study of blood T cell repertoires in COVID-19 (dated by TCRdb to about 2020). Regarding the study in general: Collaborator samples came from the United States, Italy and Spain and covered acute and convalescent phases of COVID-19. The prospective study material was composed of cDNA or gDNA derived from T cells, B-cell-depleted T cells, or PBMCs. The dataset comprised deeply sampled blood TCRbeta repertoires from subjects exposed to, actively infected with, or recovered from COVID-19. A freely available public database, intended as a resource for researchers studying the immune response to SARS-CoV-2, is where the repertoires were released. Samples were obtained from the ongoing ImmuneRACE study (first 160 participants) and from over 1,000 subjects provided by 6 global collaborators. Nearly every sample came with metadata listing a de-identified subject ID, COVID-19 status, age in years and sex. Where available, HLA class I and class II types were taken from metadata supplied by the sample provider and were not determined by assay-based typing. Overall study results and their limits: Clinical and demographic metadata were provided uncurated, with the amount varying by source and participant.

This clone occurred a few times. Its antigen remains unidentified. No base quality values were provided; no much bigger clone lies one nucleotide off. Another Seattle source contributed samples from volunteer blood donors who had recovered from COVID-19. Whole blood was collected in K2EDTA tubes by collaborating institutions according to the institutions' own protocols. For TCRbeta analysis, collaborators shipped samples in one of three forms: frozen whole blood, isolated PBMCs, or DNA extracted from either of those sample types. From its cysteine to its phenylalanine, the CDR3 spans 15 amino acids. The only DNA kept is the CDR3, 45 bases in frame from the first base. The V and J ends are trimmed by 0 bases and 4 bases, leaving 13 bases between them. For CDR1 and CDR2, the germline V gene (reference sequence) lists MNHEY and SMNVEV. TCRbeta CDR3 regions were amplified from genomic DNA using the immunoSEQ Assay, a bias-controlled multiplex PCR. The paper's processing steps were these. Within the assay, amplification of reference gene primers was used to estimate how many nucleated cells each sample contained. Sequence reads were collapsed and filtered to measure the absolute abundance of every unique TCRbeta CDR3 rearrangement. For each sample, productive Simpson clonality was calculated as the square root of Simpson's diversity index across productive rearrangements. Held by TCRdb, this immuneACCESS table contains in-frame sequences only and omits some clones. Under half of the omission traces to an unresolved V gene where checked; the cause of the rest is unknown. V and J calls and clone size follow that table, whereas D and trimming were derived from the DNA. This sample is represented by about 170,000 clones; about four fifths of them were singletons. The ten largest clones represent roughly 18% of the sample.

The sample consisted of peripheral blood. This receptor was taken from a woman in her 70s who had recovered from COVID-19. This receptor chain uses TRBV27 and TRBJ2-7; the D gene is perhaps TRBD2, from 6 matching bases. For the CDR3, the sequence is CASSLSGGVGYEQYF. The DNA sequence reads TGTGCCAGCAGTTTATCGGGCGGGGTTGGGTACGAGCAGTACTTC.